This T cell receptor (beta chain) was obtained from a study of blood T cells in healthy people across ages. With a J-beta primer mix and a sample-barcoded 5' primer, a second PCR ran roughly 6 to 11 cycles. Every molecule of cDNA carried a tag from a template-switch adaptor with 12 random nucleotides. TCRdb independently ran MiXCR on the 5' RACE reads; one entry per CDR3 protein. The repertoire holds approximately 800,000 distinct CDR3 sequences, with 30% to 45% as singletons. Trimming pared 6 bases from V and 4 bases from J, leaving 16 bases between. The CDR3 spans 15 residues. The germline CDR1 and CDR2 sequences are LNHNV and YYDKDF (reference sequence). Study outcomes and limitations: While age rose, TCR beta diversity per million T cells dropped in a roughly linear way.

This clonotype was found a few times. Its antigen is not known. The rearrangement uses TRBV15 and TRBJ2-4; a weak D match, TRBD1 (5 bases). The sequencing sample was made of blood. This sequence originates from a man younger than 30 in good health. This CDR3 reads CATSRPGQSKNIQYF. The CDR3 DNA sequence: TGTGCCACCAGTCGGCCAGGGCAGAGTAAAAACATTCAGTACTTC.